One sample yielded the 28 T cell receptor beta chains listed below, sequenced in a study of shared clonotypes between healthy human individuals. Repertoires were generated with immunoSEQ multiplex PCR, while TCRdb's copy carries only in-frame clones and drops some. The sample consists of fewer than 3 million clones, about nine tenths of them appearing once. The sample was naive CD4+ T cells from PBMCs. Subset reported: CD45RA+ positively selected. The receptors originated from a man in his late teens or twenties in good health. Some clones in this sample may be carry-over from other donors' samples.

This chain connects TRBV2 to TRBJ2-7, with D unresolved. CDR3 length: 11 residues. The V end was cut by 8 bases, the J end by 3 bases, with 8 bases between. Germline lookup yields CDR1 SNHLY and CDR2 FYNNEI. CDR3 region: CASSAVYEQYF. The CDR3 region has the DNA TGTGCCAGCTCGGCGGTCTACGAGCAGTACTTC.

The J gene is TRBJ2-3, the V gene TRBV27; D unresolved. CDR1 and CDR2 (germline): MNHEY, SMNVEV (reference sequence). The V end lost 2 bases, the J end lost 8 bases, and 11 bases lay between the germline ends. The CDR3 is 13 amino acids. CDR3 coding DNA: TGTGCCAGCAGTTTACCCCTGTCATCTACGCAGTATTTT. This sequence encodes CASSLPLSSTQYF.

V is TRBV29-1 and J is TRBJ1-2; TRBD1 matches 9 bases. The CDR3 runs to 15 residues. Losses at the gene ends were 7 bases for V and 2 bases for J; bases not matched to a gene: 11. Germline CDR1 SQVTM, CDR2 ANQGSEA. The CDR3 DNA sequence: TGCAGCGACACAGGGGGCCTCGAGAGCAACTATGGCTACACCTTC. Amino acids: CSDTGGLESNYGYTF.

This sequence joins TRBV30 and TRBJ1-2; TRBD1 might be the D (6 bases). The CDR3 extends over 13 amino acids. Germline V gene sequence: CDR1 GTSNPN, CDR2 SVGIG (reference sequence). Trimming took 5 bases from V and 8 from J, leaving 18 bases between them. In DNA form, the CDR3 reads TGTGCCTGGGACCCGCGGGGGCTTTCCGGCTACACCTTC. Its protein product is CAWDPRGLSGYTF. Together with reference TRBV30 and TRBJ1-2, the CDR3 gives the full variable domain: SQTIHQWPATLVQPVGSPLSLECTVEGTSNPNLYWYRQAAGRGLQLLFYSVGIGQISSEVPQNLSASRPQDRQFILSSKKLLLSDSGFYLCAWDPRGLSGYTFGSGTRLTVV.

The chain is built from TRBV5-1 and TRBJ2-4; D ambiguous. The V gene lost 0 bases and the J gene lost 0 bases, with 7 bases spanning the gap. The CDR3 is 15 residues long. Germline-derived CDR1 and CDR2 are SGHRS and YFSETQ. CDR3 bases: TGCGCCAGCAGCTTGGAAGCAGGAGCCAAAAACATTCAGTACTTC. Translated, it gives CASSLEAGAKNIQYF. Full variable domain (rest looked up from reference TRBV5-1 and TRBJ2-4): KAGVTQTPRYLIKTRGQQVTLSCSPISGHRSVSWYQQTPGQGLQFLFEYFSETQRNKGNFPGRFSGRQFSNSRSEMNVSTLELGDSALYLCASSLEAGAKNIQYFGAGTRLSVL.

The V and J genes are TRBV11-2 and TRBJ1-5, with D uncertain. The length of the CDR3 is 14 residues. The germline V gene has CDR1 SGHAT and CDR2 FQNNGV. V was clipped by 1 base and J by 5 bases, with 9 bases between them. This CDR3 is CASSLGSNYQPQHF. The DNA for the CDR3 is TGTGCCAGCAGCTTAGGCAGTAACTATCAGCCCCAGCATTTT.

V usage is TRBV19 and J usage is TRBJ2-7; perhaps TRBD2 as D (6 bases). The CDR3 has 14 residues. From germline, CDR1 is LNHDA and CDR2 SQIVND (reference sequence). V was shortened by 4 bases and J by 1 base, with 11 bases between the two germline ends. CDR3 in amino acids: CASSRLGTSYEQYF. The CDR3 DNA sequence: TGTGCCAGTAGTAGACTAGGGACTTCCTACGAGCAGTACTTC.

V is TRBV18 and J is TRBJ2-7, with D possibly matching TRBD1 (6 bases). Germline assignment: CDR1 KGHSH and CDR2 LQKENI. V was shortened by 2 bases and J by 3 bases, with 14 bases between the two germline ends. There are 15 residues in the CDR3. DNA for the CDR3: TGTGCCAGCTCACCAGGCCCCACAGGGCGCTACGAGCAGTACTTC. It codes for CASSPGPTGRYEQYF.

This rearrangement joins TRBV4-3 to TRBJ1-3; no clear D. The CDR3 consists of 15 residues. Deletions cut 0 bases from V and 1 base from J, with 7 bases between. CDR1 and CDR2 from the germline V gene are LGHNA and YSLEER. CDR3 residues: CASSQDAGSGNTIYF. In DNA form, the CDR3 reads TGCGCCAGCAGCCAAGACGCGGGATCTGGAAACACCATATATTTT.

The chain couples TRBV18 to TRBJ2-7; 10 positions match TRBD1. Germline trimming cut 3 bases from V and 2 bases from J; bases unmatched to any gene: 10. From germline, CDR1 is KGHSH and CDR2 LQKENI. The CDR3 length is 17 residues. The CDR3 reads CASSPPGQGLSTYEQYF. CDR3 nucleotide sequence: TGTGCCAGCTCACCGCCGGGACAGGGGCTCAGTACCTACGAGCAGTACTTC.

The rearrangement links TRBV6-1 to TRBJ2-5; D uncertain. The V gene lost 5 bases and the J gene lost 5 bases, with 12 bases spanning the gap. CDR3 length equals 13 residues. Germline CDR1 and CDR2: MNHNS and SASEGT. CDR3 residues: CASSPSIGETQYF. CDR3 coding DNA: TGTGCCAGCAGTCCATCAATTGGGGAGACCCAGTACTTC.

This chain links TRBV2 with TRBJ2-3; D may be TRBD2 (6 bases). Germline CDR1 and CDR2: SNHLY and FYNNEI. This CDR3 has 14 residues. Trimming took 11 bases from V and 4 from J, leaving 19 bases between them. CDR3 nucleotide sequence: TGTGCCGGGGTAGCGGTCGTGGCGGCAGATACGCAGTATTTT. It translates to CAGVAVVAADTQYF.

This chain joins TRBV7-6 and TRBJ2-3, with 8 bases aligning to TRBD2. V lost 2 bases to trimming and J lost 3 bases; unmatched junction nucleotides: 4. The CDR3 length is 15 residues. Germline V gene data show CDR1 as SGHVS and CDR2 as FNYEAQ. In nucleotides, the CDR3 is TGTGCCAGCAGCTTACGGCGGGGGGCGACAGATACGCAGTATTTT. It is translated as CASSLRRGATDTQYF.

The chain is built from TRBV16 and TRBJ2-7; D is undetermined. Germline lookup yields CDR1 KGHSY and CDR2 FQNENV. CDR3 size: 14 residues. Trimming shortened V by 4 bases and J by 6 bases, and 16 bases separated the two germline ends. CDR3 in amino acids: CASSPFASLGEQYF. The CDR3, as DNA: TGTGCCAGCAGCCCATTTGCCAGTCTAGGCGAGCAGTACTTC.

The chain links TRBV7-9 to TRBJ1-1, with D hard to call. This CDR3 spans 14 amino acids. V dropped 4 bases and J dropped 4 bases, with 13 bases sitting between them. Germline loops: CDR1 SEHNR, CDR2 FQNEAQ (reference sequence). The CDR3 DNA is TGTGCCAGCAGCTCCCGGAGCGGGAGCACTGAAGCTTTCTTT. Its protein product is CASSSRSGSTEAFF.

About this clone itself: Other DNA sequences in this specimen translate into the identical CDR3. The gene calls are TRBV11-1 and TRBJ2-5; D may be TRBD1 (6 bases). V dropped 4 bases and J dropped 2 bases, with 8 bases sitting between them. The CDR3 consists of 13 residues. Germline lookup yields CDR1 SGHAT and CDR2 FQDESV (reference sequence). This CDR3 reads CASSWTVQETQYF. DNA of the CDR3: TGTGCCAGCAGCTGGACAGTACAAGAGACCCAGTACTTC. The variable domain in full, with the rest retrieved from reference TRBV11-1 and TRBJ2-5, is EAEVAQSPRYKITEKSQAVAFWCDPISGHATLYWYRQILGQGPELLVQFQDESVVDDSQLPKDRFSAERLKGVDSTLKIQPAELGDSAMYLCASSWTVQETQYFGPGTRLLVL.

The genes are TRBV7-8 and TRBJ1-5; D remains unclear. Per the germline V gene, CDR1 is SGHVS and CDR2 is FQNEAQ. V was trimmed by 1 base and J by 2 bases, leaving 12 bases between them. This CDR3 has 16 residues. The DNA for the CDR3 is TGTGCCAGCAGCTTAGGAGGGTGGATGGGCAATCAGCCCCAGCATTTT. The encoded protein is CASSLGGWMGNQPQHF.

This chain connects TRBV7-3 to TRBJ2-1; tentative D call: TRBD1 (6 bases). The V gene's germline CDR1 is SGHTA and CDR2 FQGTGA. This CDR3 spans 16 amino acids. V shed 2 bases and J shed 2 bases, with 13 bases lying between them. For the CDR3, the DNA is TGTGCCAGCAGCTTATTCGGCCAGGGGCCCTACAATGAGCAGTTCTTC. Protein sequence: CASSLFGQGPYNEQFF.

The gene calls are TRBV2 and TRBJ2-7; no firm D call. Deletions cut 0 bases from V and 4 bases from J, with 10 bases between. This CDR3 has 14 residues. The germline CDR1 and CDR2 sequences are SNHLY and FYNNEI. The CDR3 nucleotides are TGTGCCAGCAGTGAAGCCCCTCCGCGATACGAGCAGTACTTC. Its protein is CASSEAPPRYEQYF.

The gene calls are TRBV25-1 and TRBJ2-1; 8 nucleotides line up with TRBD1. This CDR3 comprises 16 residues. V was pared by 7 bases and J by 3 bases, with 11 bases of the junction left unmatched. Germline values: CDR1 MGHDK, CDR2 SYGVNS. The CDR3 sequence is CASTQPRTGGYNEQFF. The CDR3 DNA sequence: TGTGCCAGCACCCAACCCCGCACAGGGGGCTACAATGAGCAGTTCTTC.

The J gene is TRBJ2-3, the V gene TRBV4-2, with D tentatively TRBD2 (5 bases). V was clipped by 10 bases and J by 6 bases, with 11 bases between them. In germline, CDR1 is LGHNA, CDR2 YNFKEQ. The CDR3 consists of 11 residues. The CDR3 region is CATSPGDTQYF. The CDR3 DNA reads as TGTGCCACGAGCCCGGGGGATACGCAGTATTTT.

The rearrangement joins TRBV5-1 to TRBJ1-4; D is undetermined. Germline V gene sequence: CDR1 SGHRS, CDR2 YFSETQ. The V gene lost 0 bases and the J gene lost 6 bases, with 12 bases spanning the gap. The CDR3 sequence is 15 residues long. DNA for the CDR3: TGCGCCAGCAGCTTGGCGGCTTCCGTTGATGAAAAACTGTTTTTT. Amino acid sequence: CASSLAASVDEKLFF.

The chain links TRBV6-1 to TRBJ2-3; 8 positions match TRBD1. CDR1 and CDR2 (germline): MNHNS, SASEGT. Trimming at V came to 6 bases and at J to 2 bases, leaving 4 bases not matched to a gene. This CDR3 has 14 residues. CDR3 DNA sequence: TGTGCCAGCAGAAGGACAGGGATCACAGATACGCAGTATTTT. Encoded protein: CASRRTGITDTQYF.

V is TRBV27 and J is TRBJ2-2; 7 positions match TRBD2. From germline, CDR1 is MNHEY and CDR2 SMNVEV (reference sequence). V lost 7 bases, J lost 1 base, and 0 bases stayed unmatched. This CDR3 contains 13 residues. In nucleotides, the CDR3 is TGTGCCAGCACTAGCGGGAACACCGGGGAGCTGTTTTTT. Its translation: CASTSGNTGELFF.

The chain is built from TRBV6-6 and TRBJ1-2, with D maybe TRBD1 (5 bases). Germline-derived CDR1 and CDR2 are MNHNY and SVGAGI (reference sequence). CDR3 length: 14 amino acids. Trimming stripped 5 bases from V and 7 bases from J, with 17 bases between. This CDR3 is CASSPPEGMGGYTF. The CDR3 DNA reads TGTGCCAGCAGTCCCCCGGAGGGGATGGGTGGCTACACCTTC.

V and J are TRBV6-5 and TRBJ2-1; D perhaps matches TRBD2 (5 bases). The length of the CDR3 is 15 residues. V gave up 0 bases and J gave up 0 bases, with 6 bases separating them. The germline V gene has CDR1 MNHEY and CDR2 SVGAGI. The CDR3 coding sequence is TGTGCCAGCAGTTACTCTCGGGACTCCTACAATGAGCAGTTCTTC. Translated, it gives CASSYSRDSYNEQFF.

The chain carries TRBV18 and TRBJ2-7; 10 positions match TRBD2. Germline V gene data show CDR1 as KGHSH and CDR2 as LQKENI. The CDR3 is 15 amino acids. After removal of 2 bases from V and 1 base from J, the junction contained 2 bases not matched to a gene. CDR3 sequence (DNA): TGTGCCAGCTCACCAGGTAGCGGGAGGTCCTACGAGCAGTACTTC. It translates to CASSPGSGRSYEQYF. The complete variable domain, with remaining parts taken from reference TRBV18 and TRBJ2-7, reads NAGVMQNPRHLVRRRGQEARLRCSPMKGHSHVYWYRQLPEEGLKFMVYLQKENIIDESGMPKERFSAEFPKEGPSILRIQQVVRGDSAAYFCASSPGSGRSYEQYFGPGTRLTVT.

A remark on this clone: A read error may produce the germline difference seen at one junction end. The sample has other DNA sequences that encode this CDR3 too. V is TRBV30 and J is TRBJ2-1; TRBD2 matches at 11 bases. Germline V gene lookup returns CDR1 GTSNPN and CDR2 SVGIG (reference sequence). The CDR3 has 16 amino acids. CDR3 residues: CAWSIEGLAAYNEQFF. In nucleotides, the CDR3 is TGTGCTTGGAGTATAGAGGGACTAGCGGCCTACAATGAGCAGTTCTTC.